A few counts support the clone carrying this TCR beta chain. A J-beta primer mix and a sample-barcoded 5' primer were used in a second PCR of roughly 6 to 12 cycles. TCRdb reprocessed the 5' RACE reads with MiXCR, giving one entry per CDR3 protein. Of about 680,000 distinct CDR3 sequences in the sample, approximately 49% were seen once. This sample was included in a study of blood T cells in healthy people across ages. About the research overall: With template switching, about one barcoded beta molecule was captured per two T cells.

The length of the CDR3 is 15 residues. Trimming removed 0 bases at V and 1 base at J, with 10 bases between. Per germline, CDR1 MNHEY and CDR2 SVGAGI. This clonotype was obtained from a woman in her sixties in good health. The J gene is TRBJ2-7, the V gene TRBV6-5, with TRBD1 as a possible D gene (5 bases). The sequencing sample was made of blood. The CDR3 DNA reads TGTGCCAGCAGTTACTCGTCCCAGGGTTCCTACGAGCAGTACTTC. Residues: CASSYSSQGSYEQYF.